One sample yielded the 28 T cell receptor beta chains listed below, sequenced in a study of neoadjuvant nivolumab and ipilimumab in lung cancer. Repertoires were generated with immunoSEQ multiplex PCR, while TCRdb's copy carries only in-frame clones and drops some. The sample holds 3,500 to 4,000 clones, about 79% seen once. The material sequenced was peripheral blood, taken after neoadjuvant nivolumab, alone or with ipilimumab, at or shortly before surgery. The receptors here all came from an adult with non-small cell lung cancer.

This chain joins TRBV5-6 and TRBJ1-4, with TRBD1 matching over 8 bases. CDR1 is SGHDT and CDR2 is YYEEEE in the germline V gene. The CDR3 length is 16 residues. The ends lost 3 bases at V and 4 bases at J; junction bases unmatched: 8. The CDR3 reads CASSSDRGTLNEKLFF. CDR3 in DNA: TGTGCCAGCAGCTCAGACAGGGGCACTCTTAATGAAAAACTGTTTTTT.

CDR3 in amino acids: CASSPSGGGTGNSYEQYF. In DNA, the CDR3 is TGCGCCAGCAGTCCTAGCGGGGGGGGTACCGGTAACTCCTACGAGCAGTACTTC. The chain is built from TRBV5-1 and TRBJ2-7, with TRBD2 identical over 12 bases. The CDR3 has 18 amino acids. The germline gives CDR1 SGHRS, CDR2 YFSETQ. Trimming at V came to 5 bases and at J to 0 bases, leaving 12 bases not matched to a gene.

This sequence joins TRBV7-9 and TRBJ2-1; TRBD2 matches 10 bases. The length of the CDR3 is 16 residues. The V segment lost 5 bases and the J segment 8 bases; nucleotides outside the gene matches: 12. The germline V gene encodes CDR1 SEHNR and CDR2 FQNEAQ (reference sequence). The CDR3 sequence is CASSPQTSGSSHEQFF. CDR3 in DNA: TGTGCCAGCAGCCCGCAGACTAGCGGGTCCTCTCATGAGCAGTTCTTC.

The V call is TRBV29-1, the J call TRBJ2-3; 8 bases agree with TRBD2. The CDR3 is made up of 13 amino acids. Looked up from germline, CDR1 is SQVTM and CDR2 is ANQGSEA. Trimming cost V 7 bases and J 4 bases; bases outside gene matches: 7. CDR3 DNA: TGCAGCGCCGGGACTAGTGCTGCAGATACGCAGTATTTT. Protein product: CSAGTSAADTQYF.

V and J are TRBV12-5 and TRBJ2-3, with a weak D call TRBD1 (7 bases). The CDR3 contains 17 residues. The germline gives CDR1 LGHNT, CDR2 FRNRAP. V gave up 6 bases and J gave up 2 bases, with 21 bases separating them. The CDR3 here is CASGHRSTGEATDTQYF. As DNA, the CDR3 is TGTGCTAGTGGCCACCGCAGTACAGGGGAGGCCACAGATACGCAGTATTTT. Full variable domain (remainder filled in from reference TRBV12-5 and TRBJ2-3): DARVTQTPRHKVTEMGQEVTMRCQPILGHNTVFWYRQTMMQGLELLAYFRNRAPLDDSGMPKDRFSAEMPDATLATLKIQPSEPRDSAVYFCASGHRSTGEATDTQYFGPGTRLTVL.

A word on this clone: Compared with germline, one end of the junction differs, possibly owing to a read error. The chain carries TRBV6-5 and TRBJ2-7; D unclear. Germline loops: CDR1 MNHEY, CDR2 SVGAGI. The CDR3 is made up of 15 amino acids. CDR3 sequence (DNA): TGTGCCAGCAAATCTCCCGGGCGACCTCCCTACGAGCAGCACTTC. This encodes CASKSPGRPPYEQHF.

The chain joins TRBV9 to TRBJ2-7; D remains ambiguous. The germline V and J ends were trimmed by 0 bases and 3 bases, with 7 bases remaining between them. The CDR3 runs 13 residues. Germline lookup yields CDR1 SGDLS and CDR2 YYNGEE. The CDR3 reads CASSVDGRYEQYF. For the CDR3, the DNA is TGTGCCAGCAGCGTAGACGGACGCTACGAGCAGTACTTC.

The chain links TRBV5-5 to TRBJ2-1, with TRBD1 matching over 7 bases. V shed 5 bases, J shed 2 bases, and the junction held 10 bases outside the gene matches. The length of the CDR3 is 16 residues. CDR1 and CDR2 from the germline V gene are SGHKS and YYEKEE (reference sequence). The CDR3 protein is CASSLTGPLPYNEQFF. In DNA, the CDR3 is TGTGCCAGCAGTTTGACAGGGCCCCTACCCTACAATGAGCAGTTCTTC.

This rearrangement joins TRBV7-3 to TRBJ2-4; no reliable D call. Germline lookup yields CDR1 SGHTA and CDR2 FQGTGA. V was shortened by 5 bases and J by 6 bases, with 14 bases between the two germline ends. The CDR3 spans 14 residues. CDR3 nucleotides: TGTGCCAGCAGCCCCGGGTCTTCCGCAAACATTCAGTACTTC. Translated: CASSPGSSANIQYF.

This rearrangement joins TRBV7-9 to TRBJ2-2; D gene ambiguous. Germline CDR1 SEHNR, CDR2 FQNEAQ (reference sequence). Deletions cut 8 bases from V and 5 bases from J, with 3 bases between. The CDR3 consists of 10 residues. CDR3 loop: CASETGELFF. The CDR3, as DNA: TGTGCCAGCGAGACCGGGGAGCTGTTTTTT.

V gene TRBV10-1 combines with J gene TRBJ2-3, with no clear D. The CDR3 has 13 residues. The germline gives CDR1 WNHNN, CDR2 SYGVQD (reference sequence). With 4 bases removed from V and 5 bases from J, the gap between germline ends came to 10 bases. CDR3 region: CASSVSMGDTQYF. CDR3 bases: TGCGCCAGCAGTGTCTCGATGGGAGATACGCAGTATTTT.

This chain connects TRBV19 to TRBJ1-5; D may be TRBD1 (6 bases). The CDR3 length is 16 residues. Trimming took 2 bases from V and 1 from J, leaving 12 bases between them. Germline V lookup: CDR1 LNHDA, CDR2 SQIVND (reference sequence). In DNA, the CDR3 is TGTGCCAGTAGTATAAGTCAGGGGACGAGCAATCAGCCCCAGCATTTT. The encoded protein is CASSISQGTSNQPQHF.

The CDR3 is CASSSRLSKQETQYF. The CDR3 region has the DNA TGTGCCAGCAGTTCCCGGCTCTCTAAACAAGAGACCCAGTACTTC. The rearrangement links TRBV28 to TRBJ2-5, with D unclear. Germline V lookup: CDR1 MDHEN, CDR2 SYDVKM. Trimming shortened V by 4 bases and J by 2 bases, and 14 bases separated the two germline ends. CDR3 length: 15 amino acids.

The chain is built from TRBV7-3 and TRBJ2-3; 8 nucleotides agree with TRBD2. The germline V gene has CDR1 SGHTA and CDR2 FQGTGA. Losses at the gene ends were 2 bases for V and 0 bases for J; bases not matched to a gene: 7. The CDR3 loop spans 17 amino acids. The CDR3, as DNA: TGTGCCAGCAGCTTAGGGTTGGGCGGGAGGAGCACAGATACGCAGTATTTT. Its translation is CASSLGLGGRSTDTQYF.

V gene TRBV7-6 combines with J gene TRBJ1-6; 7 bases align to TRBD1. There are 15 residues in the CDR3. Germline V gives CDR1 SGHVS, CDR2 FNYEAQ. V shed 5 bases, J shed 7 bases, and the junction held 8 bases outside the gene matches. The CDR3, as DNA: TGTGCCAGCAGCAAAGGAGGACAGGCGAATTCACCCCTCCACTTT. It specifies CASSKGGQANSPLHF.

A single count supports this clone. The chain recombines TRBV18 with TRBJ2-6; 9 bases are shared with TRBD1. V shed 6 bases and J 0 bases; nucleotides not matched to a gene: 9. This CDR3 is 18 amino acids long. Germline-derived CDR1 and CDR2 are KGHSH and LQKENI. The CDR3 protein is CASSSKGTGHSGANVLTF. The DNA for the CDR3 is TGTGCCAGCTCTTCCAAGGGGACAGGGCACTCTGGGGCCAACGTCCTGACTTTC.

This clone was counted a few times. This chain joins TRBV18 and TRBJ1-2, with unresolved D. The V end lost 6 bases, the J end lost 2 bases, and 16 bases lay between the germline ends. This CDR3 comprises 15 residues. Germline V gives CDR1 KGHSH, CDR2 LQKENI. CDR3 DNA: TGTGCCAGCTCGCAAGGACTGATGATGAACTATGGCTACACCTTC. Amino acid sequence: CASSQGLMMNYGYTF.

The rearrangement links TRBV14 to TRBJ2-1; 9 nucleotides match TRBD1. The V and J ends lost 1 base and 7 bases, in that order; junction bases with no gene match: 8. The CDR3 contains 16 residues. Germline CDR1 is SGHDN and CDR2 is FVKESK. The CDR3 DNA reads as TGTGCCAGCAGCCAAGGTTCCGGGACAGGGAGAAATGAGCAGTTCTTC. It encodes CASSQGSGTGRNEQFF. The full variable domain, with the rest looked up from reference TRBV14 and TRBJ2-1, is EAGVTQFPSHSVIEKGQTVTLRCDPISGHDNLYWYRRVMGKEIKFLLHFVKESKQDESGMPNNRFLAERTGGTYSTLKVQPAELEDSGVYFCASSQGSGTGRNEQFFGPGTRLTVL.

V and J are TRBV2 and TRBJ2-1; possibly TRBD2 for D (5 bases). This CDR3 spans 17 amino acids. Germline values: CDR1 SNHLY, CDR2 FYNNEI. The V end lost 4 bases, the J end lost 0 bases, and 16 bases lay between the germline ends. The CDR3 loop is CASSGRRGHSSYNEQFF. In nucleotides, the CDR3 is TGTGCCAGCAGTGGCAGACGCGGGCACAGCTCCTACAATGAGCAGTTCTTC.

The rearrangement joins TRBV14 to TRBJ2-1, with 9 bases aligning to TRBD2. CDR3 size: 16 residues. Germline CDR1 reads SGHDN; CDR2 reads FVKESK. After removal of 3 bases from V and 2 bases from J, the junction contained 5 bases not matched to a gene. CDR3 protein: CASSHLAGWAYNEQFF. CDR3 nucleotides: TGTGCCAGCAGCCATCTAGCGGGGTGGGCCTACAATGAGCAGTTCTTC.

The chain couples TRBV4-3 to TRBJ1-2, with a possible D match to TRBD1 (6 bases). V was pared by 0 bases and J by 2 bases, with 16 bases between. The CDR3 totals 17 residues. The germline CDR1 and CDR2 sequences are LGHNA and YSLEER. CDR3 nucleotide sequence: TGCGCCAGCAGCCAAGAACTTCGGACAGAGATAAACTATGGCTACACCTTC. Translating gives CASSQELRTEINYGYTF.

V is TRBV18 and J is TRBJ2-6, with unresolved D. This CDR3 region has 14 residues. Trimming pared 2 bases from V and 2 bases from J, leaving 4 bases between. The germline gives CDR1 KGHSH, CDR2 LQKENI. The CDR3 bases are TGTGCCAGCTCACCAGGTGCTGGGGCCAACGTCCTGACTTTC. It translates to CASSPGAGANVLTF.

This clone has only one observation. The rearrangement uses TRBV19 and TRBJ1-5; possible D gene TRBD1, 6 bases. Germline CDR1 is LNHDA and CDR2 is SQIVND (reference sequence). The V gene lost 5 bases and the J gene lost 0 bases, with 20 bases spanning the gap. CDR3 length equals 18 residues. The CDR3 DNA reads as TGTGCCAGTAGTTCGCCTGGACAGTTACGGTATAGCAATCAGCCCCAGCATTTT. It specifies CASSSPGQLRYSNQPQHF.

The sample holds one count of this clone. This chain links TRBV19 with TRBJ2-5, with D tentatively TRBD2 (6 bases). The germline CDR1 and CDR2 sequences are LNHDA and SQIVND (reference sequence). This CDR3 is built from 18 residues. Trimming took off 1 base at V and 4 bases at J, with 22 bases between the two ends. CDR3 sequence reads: CASSIGRGGSGPLETQYF. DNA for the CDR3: TGTGCCAGTAGTATAGGGAGGGGAGGTAGCGGTCCATTAGAGACCCAGTACTTC.

The CDR3 nucleotides read TGTGCCAGCAGTTGGGCAGATACGCAGTATTTT. It encodes CASSWADTQYF. The chain recombines TRBV27 with TRBJ2-3; D unresolved. V was clipped by 4 bases and J by 4 bases, with 3 bases between them. The CDR3 runs to 11 residues. CDR1 and CDR2 (germline): MNHEY, SMNVEV (reference sequence).

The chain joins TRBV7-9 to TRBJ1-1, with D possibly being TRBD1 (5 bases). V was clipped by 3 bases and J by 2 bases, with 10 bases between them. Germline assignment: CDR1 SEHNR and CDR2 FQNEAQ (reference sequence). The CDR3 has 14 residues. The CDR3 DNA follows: TGTGCCAGCAGCTTCGACAGATCTAACACTGAAGCTTTCTTT. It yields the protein CASSFDRSNTEAFF.

For the CDR3, the DNA is TGTGCCAGTTCTACAGGGGTAATCTCCGGGGAGCTGTTTTTT. Its protein product is CASSTGVISGELFF. This rearrangement joins TRBV27 to TRBJ2-2; 7 bases fit TRBD1. CDR1 is MNHEY, CDR2 SMNVEV, per germline (reference sequence). The CDR3 has 14 residues. J lost 6 bases, V lost 9 bases, and 10 bases had no gene match.

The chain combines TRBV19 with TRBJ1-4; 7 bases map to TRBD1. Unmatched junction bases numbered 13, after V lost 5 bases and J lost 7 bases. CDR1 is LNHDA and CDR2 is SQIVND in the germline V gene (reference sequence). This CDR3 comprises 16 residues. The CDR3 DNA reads TGTGCCAGTAGTCGGCGGTCAGGGGGGCGTATTGAAAAACTGTTTTTT. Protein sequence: CASSRRSGGRIEKLFF.